The 15 T cell receptor beta chains below all came from one sample that was sequenced in a study of shared clonotypes between healthy human individuals. TCRdb's copy holds only in-frame clones and misses some; the assay was immunoSEQ multiplex PCR. This table has around 370,000 clones, about 96% appearing once. The source material was memory CD8+ T cells sorted from blood. Subset described: CD45RO+ cells pooled with CCR7-negative TemRA cells. These receptors all come from a young man in good health.

The rearrangement uses TRBV28 and TRBJ1-2; TRBD1 aligns across 10 bases. Trimming cost V 3 bases and J 8 bases; bases outside gene matches: 3. Looked up from germline, CDR1 is MDHEN and CDR2 is SYDVKM. The CDR3 totals 13 residues. The CDR3 sequence: CASSFRDRGGYTF. The DNA of the CDR3 is TGTGCCAGCAGTTTCCGGGACAGGGGAGGCTACACCTTC.

The chain links TRBV5-4 to TRBJ1-4; the D is unclear. The CDR3 extends over 15 amino acids. V was trimmed by 0 bases and J by 0 bases, leaving 6 bases between them. Looked up from germline, CDR1 is SGHNT and CDR2 is YYREEE (reference sequence). In DNA form, the CDR3 reads TGTGCCAGCAGCTTGGGAACAGCAACTAATGAAAAACTGTTTTTT. Translation: CASSLGTATNEKLFF.

The chain couples TRBV28 to TRBJ2-1; TRBD2 matches at 8 bases. V dropped 7 bases and J dropped 2; count of bases not matched to a gene: 7. CDR3 length equals 15 residues. CDR1 is MDHEN, CDR2 SYDVKM, per germline. The CDR3 region is CASKPPGLAYNEQFF. Here the CDR3 DNA reads TGTGCCAGCAAACCACCGGGACTAGCCTACAATGAGCAGTTCTTC.

V is TRBV19 and J is TRBJ2-1; no firm D call. CDR1 and CDR2 from the germline V gene are LNHDA and SQIVND (reference sequence). The CDR3 sequence is 12 residues long. Between the trimmed V and J ends, which lost 10 bases and 8 bases, there was a span of 15 bases. CDR3 amino acids: CAIPPLVDEQFF. The CDR3, as DNA: TGTGCCATCCCCCCCTTAGTCGATGAGCAGTTCTTC.

V usage is TRBV7-6 and J usage is TRBJ2-7, with 9 bases that match TRBD1. The V segment lost 4 bases and the J segment 2 bases; nucleotides outside the gene matches: 6. The CDR3 spans 15 residues. Germline CDR1 is SGHVS and CDR2 is FNYEAQ. The CDR3 reads CASSSYGTGPYEQYF. CDR3 bases: TGTGCCAGCAGCTCCTACGGGACAGGGCCCTACGAGCAGTACTTC.

The CDR3 region has the DNA TGTGCCAGCAGCTTAGGGGCCCCTAGCGGATACAATGAGCAGTTCTTC. Its translation: CASSLGAPSGYNEQFF. The chain carries TRBV7-6 and TRBJ2-1, with TRBD2 matching over 7 bases. CDR3 length equals 16 residues. Germline trimming cut 1 base from V and 4 bases from J; bases unmatched to any gene: 7. CDR1 SGHVS and CDR2 FNYEAQ come from the germline V gene.

The chain is built from TRBV29-1 and TRBJ2-7, with 10 bases lining up with TRBD1. Germline values: CDR1 SQVTM, CDR2 ANQGSEA. The CDR3 runs 15 residues. The V and J ends lost 5 bases and 6 bases, in that order; junction bases with no gene match: 13. CDR3 protein: CSVLGEGGTGVEQYF. In DNA form, the CDR3 reads TGCAGCGTTTTGGGCGAGGGTGGGACAGGGGTCGAGCAGTACTTC.

The chain has TRBV7-2 and TRBJ1-2; weak D call: TRBD1 (5 bases). Looked up from germline, CDR1 is SGHTA and CDR2 is FQGNSA. CDR3 length equals 13 residues. Trimming cost V 6 bases and J 5 bases, with 13 bases left between them. In DNA, the CDR3 is TGTGCCAGCAGGTTGGGACGGACTTATGGCTACACCTTC. Its translation is CASRLGRTYGYTF.

The chain recombines TRBV14 with TRBJ2-5; D is unresolved. The germline CDR1 and CDR2 sequences are SGHDN and FVKESK. There are 14 residues in the CDR3. V dropped 0 bases and J dropped 5 bases, with 10 bases sitting between them. The CDR3 coding sequence is TGTGCCAGCAGCCAAGATGGGGTAGTTGAGACCCAGTACTTC. Amino acids: CASSQDGVVETQYF.

The chain is built from TRBV19 and TRBJ2-1, with 8 bases matching TRBD2. The V segment lost 3 bases and the J segment 0 bases; nucleotides outside the gene matches: 1. In germline, CDR1 is LNHDA, CDR2 SQIVND (reference sequence). The CDR3 totals 15 residues. The CDR3 is CASSIRGGSYNEQFF. DNA for the CDR3: TGTGCCAGTAGTATCCGGGGGGGCTCCTACAATGAGCAGTTCTTC.

The chain uses TRBV5-1 and TRBJ1-3; 9 positions match TRBD1. Trimming removed 4 bases from V and 3 bases from J; junction bases left unmatched: 5. The CDR3 has 15 amino acids. Per the germline V gene, CDR1 is SGHRS and CDR2 is YFSETQ. CDR3 protein: CASSAQGAIGNTIYF. For the CDR3, the DNA is TGCGCCAGCAGCGCACAGGGGGCAATTGGAAACACCATATATTTT.

The chain has TRBV19 and TRBJ1-2; 7 nucleotides agree with TRBD1. The V and J ends lost 3 bases and 3 bases, in that order; junction bases with no gene match: 4. There are 14 residues in the CDR3. Germline CDR1 LNHDA, CDR2 SQIVND (reference sequence). The CDR3 DNA follows: TGTGCCAGTAGTATCCCCACAGGGGACTATGGCTACACCTTC. It yields the protein CASSIPTGDYGYTF.

The chain links TRBV6-5 to TRBJ2-7, with TRBD1 as a possible D gene (5 bases). Germline values: CDR1 MNHEY, CDR2 SVGAGI. The V gene lost 2 bases and the J gene lost 2 bases, with 13 bases spanning the gap. The length of the CDR3 is 15 residues. DNA of the CDR3: TGTGCCAGCAGTTACGGCAGGGCAGTCACCTACGAGCAGTACTTC. Translation gives CASSYGRAVTYEQYF.

This sequence joins TRBV27 and TRBJ1-2; no reliable D call. Trimming shortened V by 5 bases and J by 4 bases, and 17 bases separated the two germline ends. The CDR3 runs 15 residues. Germline V gene sequence: CDR1 MNHEY, CDR2 SMNVEV (reference sequence). This CDR3 is CASSPSYGAGYGYTF. For the CDR3, the DNA is TGTGCCAGCAGTCCATCCTACGGTGCGGGCTATGGCTACACCTTC.

The genes are TRBV13 and TRBJ1-1; D gene uncertain. V dropped 1 base and J dropped 1 base, with 4 bases sitting between them. This CDR3 comprises 13 residues. The germline V gene encodes CDR1 PRHDT and CDR2 FYEKMQ (reference sequence). The CDR3 coding sequence is TGTGCCAGCAGCTTAGTTAGGAACACTGAAGCTTTCTTT. Protein sequence: CASSLVRNTEAFF.